The 10 T cell receptor beta chains reported below all come from one sample, sequenced in a study of control samples from healthy donors and cancer patients. The assay was immunoSEQ multiplex PCR, and TCRdb's table has in-frame clones only and misses some. The sample records about 100,000 clones, approximately 84% being singletons. What was sequenced was blood. These receptors were collected from a woman in her forties or fifties in good health.

This chain joins TRBV5-4 and TRBJ1-3; a possible D gene is TRBD1 (5 bases). CDR3 length: 13 amino acids. V was pared by 3 bases and J by 7 bases, with 11 bases between. Germline V gene sequence: CDR1 SGHNT, CDR2 YYREEE (reference sequence). This CDR3 is CASSSQGVNTIYF. For the CDR3, the DNA is TGTGCCAGCAGCTCTCAAGGGGTCAACACCATATATTTT.

A single count supports this clone. The chain uses TRBV7-6 and TRBJ2-1; D may be TRBD2 (5 bases). Germline assignment: CDR1 SGHVS and CDR2 FNYEAQ. The CDR3 spans 14 residues. V was cut by 1 base and J by 10 bases, with 14 bases left in between. CDR3 DNA sequence: TGTGCCAGCAGCTTAGAAGCGGATCGGAGGGAGCAGTTCTTC. Its translation is CASSLEADRREQFF. Variable domain in full (rest from reference TRBV7-6 and TRBJ2-1): GAGVSQSPRYKVTKRGQDVALRCDPISGHVSLYWYRQALGQGPEFLTYFNYEAQQDKSGLPNDRFSAERPEGSISTLTIQRTEQRDSAMYRCASSLEADRREQFFGPGTRLTVL.

The J gene is TRBJ2-5, the V gene TRBV7-2, with 8 positions matching TRBD1. Germline V gene lookup returns CDR1 SGHTA and CDR2 FQGNSA. Trimming took 1 base from V and 2 from J; bases not matched to a gene: 6. The CDR3 is 16 residues long. CDR3 in DNA: TGTGCCAGCAGCTTAGGGACAGGGCATTCGCAAGAGACCCAGTACTTC. This sequence encodes CASSLGTGHSQETQYF. The whole variable domain, remainder taken from reference TRBV7-2 and TRBJ2-5, is GAGVSQSPSNKVTEKGKDVELRCDPISGHTALYWYRQSLGQGLEFLIYFQGNSAPDKSGLPSDRFSAERTGGSVSTLTIQRTQQEDSAVYLCASSLGTGHSQETQYFGPGTRLLVL.

CDR3 nucleotides: TGTGCCAGTAGTACGACAGTCTCTGGGGCCAACGTCCTGACTTTC. Translation: CASSTTVSGANVLTF. The V gene is TRBV19, the J gene TRBJ2-6; D may be TRBD1 (5 bases). Germline V gives CDR1 LNHDA, CDR2 SQIVND (reference sequence). The CDR3 contains 15 residues. V shed 4 bases and J shed 0 bases, with 7 bases lying between them.

The chain uses TRBV9 and TRBJ2-2; 7 bases agree with TRBD1. Germline CDR1 SGDLS, CDR2 YYNGEE. V dropped 4 bases and J dropped 8; count of bases not matched to a gene: 11. The CDR3 is 15 amino acids. The CDR3 coding sequence is TGTGCCAGCAGCTCCCGGACAGGTGGGATAGGGGAGCTGTTTTTT. Protein product: CASSSRTGGIGELFF.

V and J are TRBV7-3 and TRBJ2-7, with D maybe TRBD2 (5 bases). V was shortened by 2 bases and J by 0 bases, with 8 bases between the two germline ends. This CDR3 is built from 14 residues. The germline V gene encodes CDR1 SGHTA and CDR2 FQGTGA. The CDR3 DNA reads as TGTGCCAGCAGCTTACATGCGGGCTCCTACGAGCAGTACTTC. It translates to CASSLHAGSYEQYF.

The V and J genes are TRBV11-2 and TRBJ1-1, with a weak D call TRBD1 (6 bases). The germline CDR1 and CDR2 sequences are SGHAT and FQNNGV. The CDR3 sequence is 16 residues long. Deletions cut 2 bases from V and 3 bases from J, with 16 bases between. As DNA, the CDR3 is TGTGCCAGCAGCTTAAACAGGGAAAAGGCGGACACTGAAGCTTTCTTT. Translated, it gives CASSLNREKADTEAFF.

This clone was seen just once. V is TRBV9 and J is TRBJ1-5; tentatively, D is TRBD1 (6 bases). The CDR3 has 14 residues. The V end was cut by 4 bases, the J end by 9 bases, with 17 bases between. Germline CDR1 is SGDLS and CDR2 is YYNGEE. The CDR3 nucleotides read TGTGCCAGCAGCCCCGGGACGCCCAGGGGGCCCCAGCATTTT. Protein product: CASSPGTPRGPQHF.

V is TRBV28 and J is TRBJ2-3, with D possibly matching TRBD2 (5 bases). The CDR3 totals 15 residues. CDR1 and CDR2 (germline): MDHEN, SYDVKM. V dropped 8 bases and J dropped 0 bases, with 15 bases sitting between them. Here the CDR3 reads CASSSSGVSTDTQYF. For the CDR3, the DNA is TGTGCCAGCTCATCCAGCGGAGTTAGCACAGATACGCAGTATTTT. The full variable domain, with the rest looked up from reference TRBV28 and TRBJ2-3, is DVKVTQSSRYLVKRTGEKVFLECVQDMDHENMFWYRQDPGLGLRLIYFSYDVKMKEKGDIPEGYSVSREKKERFSLILESASTNQTSMYLCASSSSGVSTDTQYFGPGTRLTVL.

This clone was seen only a few times. The chain employs TRBV7-9 and TRBJ2-2, with TRBD2 as a possible D gene (6 bases). This CDR3 has 14 residues. V lost 11 bases, J lost 2 bases, and 15 bases lay in between. Germline V gene data show CDR1 as SEHNR and CDR2 as FQNEAQ (reference sequence). The CDR3 bases are TGTGCCCACGGGGCGGACTATAACACCGGGGAGCTGTTTTTT. Its translation: CAHGADYNTGELFF.